These T cell receptor beta chains were read from a single sample in a study of T-cell reconstitution after alpha-beta-depleted transplantation in children. TCRdb passed the PCR reads through MiXCR, listing each CDR3 protein once. The sample carries roughly 790,000 distinct CDR3 sequences, roughly 15% recorded once. The source material was PBMCs, mostly from graft donor cells, sampled 360 days after TCRalphabeta/CD19-depleted stem cell transplant. These TCRs come from a male patient aged 5 to 17 who had a stem cell transplant for acute lymphoblastic leukemia, so the T cells may come from the graft donor. Each CDR3 is given with its conserved first and last residue. A D gene is named only where the DNA matches it firmly. Where a row states a size, it is once, few, many or the class of an expanded clone; other rows omit it.

v_gene	len	j_gene	d_gene	abundance	CDR3aa	CDR3nt
TRBV6-1	13	TRBJ1-2	NA	few	CASSPRRLNGYTF	TGTGCCAGCAGTCCCCGCAGGTTAAATGGCTACACCTTC
TRBV2	13	TRBJ2-2	NA	few	CAKGDINTGELFF	TGTGCCAAAGGGGACATCAACACCGGGGAGCTGTTTTTT
TRBV30	14	TRBJ2-7	TRBD1	few	CAWSVNRGPYEQYF	TGTGCCTGGAGTGTAAACAGGGGGCCTTACGAGCAGTACTTC
TRBV13	16	TRBJ2-7	TRBD1	NA	CASSITGTGGSYEQYF	TGTGCCAGCAGCATCACCGGGACAGGGGGCTCCTACGAGCAGTACTTC
TRBV5-1	13	TRBJ2-7	NA	many	CASSPSRGYEQYF	TGTGCCAGCAGTCCATCCCGGGGCTACGAGCAGTACTTC
TRBV24-1	15	TRBJ2-7	TRBD1	NA	CATSDLGTGDYEQYF	TGTGCCACCAGTGATTTAGGGACAGGGGACTACGAGCAGTACTTC
TRBV6-5	12	TRBJ1-5	NA	few	CASRTQGQPQHF	TGTGCCAGCAGAACACAGGGTCAGCCCCAGCATTTT
TRBV9	14	TRBJ1-5	NA	NA	CASSPAGIYQPQHF	TGTGCCAGCAGCCCGGCGGGGATCTATCAGCCCCAGCATTTT
TRBV9	16	TRBJ2-2	TRBD1	NA	CASSDPGGRYTGELFF	TGTGCCAGCAGCGATCCAGGGGGCAGGTACACCGGGGAGCTGTTTTTT
TRBV20-1	15	TRBJ1-5	NA	many	CSALPYGGRNQPQHF	TGCAGTGCTCTTCCCTACGGGGGACGCAATCAGCCCCAGCATTTT
TRBV12-3/TRBV12-4	11	TRBJ1-2	NA	few	CATVPSGGYTF	TGTGCCACCGTCCCTTCGGGGGGCTACACCTTC
TRBV10-3	13	TRBJ2-7	NA	few	CAISGPGKLEQYF	TGTGCCATCAGTGGTCCAGGGAAACTCGAGCAGTACTTC
TRBV4-1	15	TRBJ1-4	NA	NA	CASSREQVTNEKLFF	TGCGCCAGCAGCCGAGAACAGGTCACTAATGAAAAACTGTTTTTT
TRBV4-1	16	TRBJ1-1	TRBD1	NA	CASSHDRAKMNTEAFF	TGCGCCAGCAGCCACGACAGGGCTAAGATGAACACTGAAGCTTTCTTT
TRBV5-6	13	TRBJ2-2	NA	few	CASSWGRPGELFF	TGTGCCAGCAGCTGGGGGCGACCCGGGGAGCTGTTTTTT
TRBV6-1	17	TRBJ1-3	TRBD1	few	CASSGQGSMAYGNTIYF	TGTGCCAGCAGCGGACAGGGGAGTATGGCTTACGGAAACACCATATATTTT
TRBV20-1	16	TRBJ2-1	TRBD2	few	CSADGLAGESLWEQFF	TGCAGTGCAGACGGACTAGCGGGAGAGTCATTATGGGAGCAGTTCTTC
TRBV20-1	14	TRBJ1-5	NA	few	CSAPDKHSNQPQHF	TGCAGTGCTCCGGACAAGCATAGCAATCAGCCCCAGCATTTT
TRBV7-9	15	TRBJ2-7	TRBD2	NA	CASSFLTSGRDEQYF	TGTGCCAGCAGCTTTTTGACTAGCGGGAGGGACGAGCAGTACTTC
TRBV12-3/TRBV12-4	12	TRBJ1-1	NA	few	CASSTRATEAFF	TGTGCCAGCAGTACCAGGGCCACTGAAGCTTTCTTT
TRBV12-3/TRBV12-4	13	TRBJ2-7	NA	few	CATSTGPGGRQYF	TGTGCCACCTCGACCGGACCCGGAGGGAGGCAGTACTTC
TRBV10-3	13	TRBJ1-5	NA	few	CAISTGSNQPQHF	TGTGCCATCAGTACTGGGAGCAATCAGCCCCAGCATTTT